This entry lists 25 T cell receptor beta chains sequenced from one sample in a study of beta chain features in type 1 diabetes. All of the isolated RNA was reverse transcribed, so expressed TCRB transcripts were sequenced. The protocol was immunoSEQ multiplex PCR, while the TCRdb copy is restricted to in-frame clones and leaves out a portion. This sample carries roughly 610,000 clones, around a sixth of them seen once, and the ten largest clones take approximately 0.093%. Sample: naive CD4+ T cells from blood. The receptor source for this set is a man between 18 and 35 years old in good health.

V is TRBV4-2 and J is TRBJ1-2, with TRBD1 matching 7 bases. V was clipped by 2 bases and J by 6 bases; unmatched bases: 6. This CDR3 is built from 14 residues. The V gene's germline CDR1 is LGHNA and CDR2 YNFKEQ. CDR3 DNA sequence: TGTGCCAGCAGCCAACCCGGGACAGTCGATGGCTACACCTTC. Protein product: CASSQPGTVDGYTF.

The CDR3 spells CASSSTRGSYNEQFF. CDR3 DNA: TGTGCCAGCAGTTCGACGCGGGGATCCTACAATGAGCAGTTCTTC. The gene calls are TRBV28 and TRBJ2-1; the D gene is possibly TRBD2 (6 bases). Germline V CDR1 and CDR2: MDHEN, SYDVKM. The CDR3 loop spans 15 amino acids. The ends were cut back, 4 bases at V and 1 base at J, with 11 bases in the middle.

This clone has only a few counts. The chain uses TRBV5-1 and TRBJ1-1; D ambiguous. Trimming took off 0 bases at V and 1 base at J, with 7 bases between the two ends. CDR3 length: 14 residues. The germline V gene has CDR1 SGHRS and CDR2 YFSETQ. The CDR3 here is CASSLGLTNTEAFF. CDR3 nucleotide sequence: TGCGCCAGCAGCTTGGGCCTAACGAACACTGAAGCTTTCTTT.

V usage is TRBV28 and J usage is TRBJ2-6, with 7 bases fitting TRBD1. The CDR3 has 15 residues. V lost 5 bases and J lost 4; bases outside the gene matches: 5. Germline CDR1 and CDR2: MDHEN and SYDVKM. CDR3 nucleotides: TGTGCCAGCAGTCCGGGACAGTCCGGGGCCAACGTCCTGACTTTC. Amino acids: CASSPGQSGANVLTF.

This clone showed up just a few times. The chain has TRBV19 and TRBJ2-7, with TRBD2 matching over 7 bases. Trimming cost V 8 bases and J 0 bases; bases outside gene matches: 10. The CDR3 contains 15 residues. CDR1 is LNHDA, CDR2 SQIVND, per germline (reference sequence). The chain's CDR3 is CASSPSGASSYEQYF. In DNA form, the CDR3 reads TGTGCCAGTTCGCCCAGCGGGGCGAGCTCCTACGAGCAGTACTTC.

This clone was observed a handful of times. J is TRBJ1-1 and V is TRBV9, with D perhaps matching TRBD1 (6 bases). The germline gives CDR1 SGDLS, CDR2 YYNGEE. The ends were cut back, 4 bases at V and 0 bases at J, with 10 bases in the middle. This CDR3 spans 14 amino acids. Here the CDR3 reads CASSLGTLNTEAFF. Written as DNA, the CDR3 is TGTGCCAGCAGCCTGGGGACATTGAACACTGAAGCTTTCTTT.

This clone occurred a few times. V and J are TRBV19 and TRBJ2-3; D is undetermined. CDR1 is LNHDA, CDR2 SQIVND, per germline (reference sequence). V lost 11 bases and J lost 0, with 12 bases in between. This CDR3 comprises 13 residues. This CDR3 reads CASRVASTDTQYF. CDR3 nucleotides: TGTGCCTCTAGGGTGGCTAGCACAGATACGCAGTATTTT.

The J gene is TRBJ2-7, the V gene TRBV7-9; 7 nucleotides align to TRBD2. J lost 2 bases, V lost 3 bases, and 4 bases had no gene match. There are 14 residues in the CDR3. In germline, CDR1 is SEHNR, CDR2 FQNEAQ (reference sequence). CDR3: CASSFWAGAYEQYF. CDR3 DNA: TGTGCCAGCAGCTTCTGGGCGGGAGCCTACGAGCAGTACTTC.

The chain links TRBV28 to TRBJ2-7; TRBD1 matches 7 bases. Trimming removed 3 bases from V and 6 bases from J; junction bases left unmatched: 8. Germline CDR1 and CDR2: MDHEN and SYDVKM. This CDR3 is built from 14 residues. In nucleotides, the CDR3 is TGTGCCAGCAGTTTGTCTGCAGGGGGTGGCGAGCAGTACTTC. Encoded protein: CASSLSAGGGEQYF.

This chain's CDR3 is CASSRGQGNQPQHF. Written as DNA, the CDR3 is TGTGCCAGCAGCCGCGGACAGGGCAATCAGCCCCAGCATTTT. The chain is built from TRBV7-2 and TRBJ1-5; 7 nucleotides agree with TRBD1. Germline CDR1 SGHTA, CDR2 FQGNSA. The trim removed 5 bases at V and 2 bases at J, leaving 3 bases unmatched. This CDR3 comprises 14 residues.

CDR3 nucleotides: TGTGCCAGCTCACCATCGGTAGGGGCACGTGGCTACACCTTC. Protein product: CASSPSVGARGYTF. The chain couples TRBV18 to TRBJ1-2; possibly TRBD1 for D (5 bases). The CDR3 is made up of 14 amino acids. From germline, CDR1 is KGHSH and CDR2 LQKENI. The V and J ends lost 2 bases and 7 bases respectively, with 14 bases between them.

The V gene is TRBV7-2, the J gene TRBJ2-3; 7 bases are a match to TRBD2. V was pared by 5 bases and J by 7 bases, with 12 bases of the junction left unmatched. Germline V CDR1 and CDR2: SGHTA, FQGNSA. The CDR3 contains 15 residues. DNA for the CDR3: TGTGCCAGCAGCACCGGACTAGGGGTCAGGAATACGCAGTATTTT. This sequence encodes CASSTGLGVRNTQYF. Full variable domain (rest looked up from reference TRBV7-2 and TRBJ2-3): GAGVSQSPSNKVTEKGKDVELRCDPISGHTALYWYRQSLGQGLEFLIYFQGNSAPDKSGLPSDRFSAERTGGSVSTLTIQRTQQEDSAVYLCASSTGLGVRNTQYFGPGTRLTVL.

This clone was observed a few times. V is TRBV27 and J is TRBJ2-1; D possibly corresponds to TRBD1 (5 bases). The CDR3 length is 18 residues. V was cut by 5 bases and J by 0 bases, with 20 bases left in between. CDR1 is MNHEY and CDR2 is SMNVEV in the germline V gene (reference sequence). Written as DNA, the CDR3 is TGTGCCAGCAGTCCCCTTTTCCTCAGGGTAGGCTCCTACAATGAGCAGTTCTTC. Protein sequence: CASSPLFLRVGSYNEQFF.

This chain connects TRBV19 to TRBJ1-1; D perhaps matches TRBD1 (5 bases). V lost 4 bases and J lost 10, with 16 bases in between. There are 13 residues in the CDR3. Germline lookup yields CDR1 LNHDA and CDR2 SQIVND (reference sequence). This chain's CDR3 is CASSTPSWGGAFF. DNA for the CDR3: TGTGCCAGTAGTACCCCTTCTTGGGGCGGAGCTTTCTTT.

V gene TRBV7-3 combines with J gene TRBJ2-1, with 7 bases matching TRBD1. J gave up 9 bases and V 5 bases, and 4 bases lay outside the gene matches. The CDR3 is 12 residues long. Germline assignment: CDR1 SGHTA and CDR2 FQGTGA. CDR3 nucleotides: TGTGCCAGCAGCCCAACAGGGGCTGAGCAGTTCTTC. Residues: CASSPTGAEQFF.

This clone was counted a few times. CDR3 DNA sequence: TGCAGTCGCGTGGGGACCTACGAGCAGTACTTC. Translating it yields CSRVGTYEQYF. This chain joins TRBV20-1 and TRBJ2-7; D ambiguous. Trimming removed 8 bases from V and 2 bases from J, with 10 bases in between. CDR1 and CDR2 from the germline V gene are DFQATT and SNEGSKA (reference sequence). The CDR3 has 11 residues.

This clone occurred a few times. This chain joins TRBV6-1 and TRBJ1-1; D gene unclear. Trimming stripped 7 bases from V and 4 bases from J, with 13 bases between. The CDR3 has 13 amino acids. Per germline, CDR1 MNHNS and CDR2 SASEGT. The CDR3: CASKWEDTTEAFF. Here the CDR3 DNA reads TGTGCCAGCAAATGGGAGGATACCACTGAAGCTTTCTTT.

This clone came up a few times. The junction differs from germline at one of its ends, possibly a read error. For the CDR3, the DNA is TGTGCCAGCAGCTCACAGAGGACATATTACTTC. Amino acids: CASSSQRTYYF. The rearrangement links TRBV7-2 to TRBJ1-2, with D perhaps TRBD1 (5 bases). The CDR3 has 11 amino acids. CDR1 is SGHTA and CDR2 is FQGNSA in the germline V gene.

The rearrangement joins TRBV6-1 to TRBJ2-1; TRBD2 aligns across 10 bases. The CDR3 totals 15 residues. CDR1 and CDR2 from the germline V gene are MNHNS and SASEGT. Losses at the gene ends were 4 bases for V and 9 bases for J; bases not matched to a gene: 9. Here the CDR3 reads CASSAPGLAQGEQFF. The CDR3 DNA is TGTGCCAGCAGTGCCCCGGGACTAGCGCAGGGTGAGCAGTTCTTC.

This rearrangement joins TRBV27 to TRBJ2-1; 10 bases map to TRBD1. Germline-derived CDR1 and CDR2 are MNHEY and SMNVEV (reference sequence). The J segment lost 4 bases and the V segment lost 2 bases, leaving 2 bases of the junction unmatched. CDR3 size: 15 residues. The CDR3 is CASSLLDRGYNEQFF. The CDR3 DNA is TGTGCCAGCAGTTTACTGGACAGGGGGTACAATGAGCAGTTCTTC.

This clone was detected a few times. The CDR3 protein is CASIPDFRTSGRIDTQYF. The CDR3 DNA sequence: TGTGCCAGTATTCCGGACTTTCGGACTAGCGGGAGGATAGATACGCAGTATTTT. The chain carries TRBV19 and TRBJ2-3; 14 bases fit TRBD2. The CDR3 length is 18 residues. V gave up 7 bases and J gave up 5 bases; unmatched junction bases: 14. Germline assignment: CDR1 LNHDA and CDR2 SQIVND (reference sequence).

CDR3 in DNA: TGTGCCAGCAAGCAAATCCGGGACGACTCTGGAAACACCATATATTTT. Its protein product is CASKQIRDDSGNTIYF. The rearrangement joins TRBV6-6 to TRBJ1-3, with D possibly being TRBD1 (5 bases). V dropped 7 bases and J dropped 0 bases, with 16 bases sitting between them. Per germline, CDR1 MNHNY and CDR2 SVGAGI (reference sequence). This CDR3 has 16 amino acids.

This clone was counted between two and nine times. Written as DNA, the CDR3 is TGTGCCAGCAGCTCGACTAGCGGGGTACACAATGAGCAGTTCTTC. Protein: CASSSTSGVHNEQFF. This rearrangement joins TRBV7-2 to TRBJ2-1; 11 positions agree with TRBD2. The CDR3 totals 15 residues. V dropped 4 bases and J dropped 5; count of bases not matched to a gene: 4. Germline CDR1 reads SGHTA; CDR2 reads FQGNSA.

This clone has a handful of counts. This chain connects TRBV5-1 to TRBJ2-6; D remains ambiguous. Germline V gene sequence: CDR1 SGHRS, CDR2 YFSETQ. V dropped 2 bases and J dropped 0 bases, with 9 bases sitting between them. The CDR3 consists of 16 residues. This CDR3 reads CASSFSRASGANVLTF. For the CDR3, the DNA is TGCGCCAGCAGCTTCTCACGGGCCTCTGGGGCCAACGTCCTGACTTTC.

This clone appeared once. V gene TRBV6-5 combines with J gene TRBJ2-5; TRBD2 aligns across 9 bases. CDR3 length: 14 residues. Germline values: CDR1 MNHEY, CDR2 SVGAGI. V was pared by 5 bases and J by 5 bases, with 6 bases of the junction left unmatched. The CDR3 DNA is TGTGCCAGCAGTGGGGGACTAGCTGGGGAGACCCAGTACTTC. This sequence encodes CASSGGLAGETQYF.